The present entry profiles one TCR beta chain with its context. Only one count was recorded for this clonotype. Its cognate antigen has yet to be identified. No base quality values were provided; no much bigger clone lies one nucleotide off. Evidence from a single read is weak. This sample was taken from a study of healthy donors' naive CD4 and CD8 T cells (dated by TCRdb to the mid-2010s). Notes on the research overall: Donors were selected to cover three age groups (20-25, 40-50 and 60-70 years, roughly 6 each), with a mean age of approximately 43, and half of the donors were female. For TCR alpha, a new primer set was designed to cover all functional IMGT alpha gene variants, and all other steps followed the beta-chain workflow. Rearranged TCR alpha and beta chains from naive CD4+ and CD8+ T cells were sequenced in the study to test how TCR variation relates to lineage commitment. Peripheral blood mononuclear cells were obtained from 18 unrelated, healthy individuals. The donors were HLA-typed by sequencing at HLA-A, -B, -C, -DRB1, -DQB1 and -DPB1, using the SBTexcellerator protocol, an ABI3130xl analyzer and SBTengine software. Points the paper makes about the study in general: Possible repertoire bias from homeostatic proliferation of naive T cells was not directly addressed. V genes, J genes and CDR3 charge together appeared to explain about 13% of CD4/CD8 propensity variance, in a largely additive manner. Most V and J gene segments were reportedly biased between naive CD4+ and CD8+ cells, consistently across donors and independent of HLA genotype. Alpha and beta chains were sequenced in bulk and could not be paired, so combined chain effects were not evaluated. In both chains, CD4+ lineage was associated with a positively charged CDR3 and CD8+ lineage with a negatively charged CDR3.

Instrument used: 454 GS FLX Titanium. A previously published linear amplification protocol was used to build TCR libraries from around 470 ng of total RNA. Sequencing was performed on the Roche/454 Genome Sequencer with Titanium chemistry. In the original analysis: From about five of the healthy donors, a total of approximately 74,000 rearranged TCR alpha transcripts were sequenced. Duplicate transcripts were removed, and unique TCR clonotypes were defined by the CDR3 junction according to IMGT nomenclature. In R 2.13.0, logistic regression modeled CD4 versus CD8 status on V and J genes, adjusting for donor effects, with Bonferroni correction for multiple testing. TCRdb reran the public reads through fastp at Q25 and MiXCR, keeping productive beta chains. Identical CDR3 proteins give one entry, which carries the most common genes and DNA. These V and J calls derive from TCRdb rather than the authors' analysis. Within this sample are approximately 180,000 distinct CDR3 sequences, with over 60% of them counted one time only. 2% to 2.5% of the sample is taken by the ten largest.

For this chain, trimming is 5 bases at the V end and 0 bases at the J end, and the number of junction bases without a gene match is 8. The CDR3 measures 18 amino acids from cysteine to phenylalanine. Here the CDR3 DNA is all that survives: 54 bases in frame from base 1. Cells with a CD4+CD8-CD45RO-CD45RA+ profile were isolated by FACS and defined as naive CD4+ T cells, and those with a CD8+CD4-CD45RA+CD27bright profile were defined as naive CD8+ T cells. Antibodies against CD4 (RPA-T4), CD8 (SK1), CD27 (O323), CD45RA (HI100) and CD45RO (UCHL1) were used for sorting. Recombination connected TRBV12-3 or TRBV12-4 to TRBJ2-1, with TRBD2 identical over 12 junction bases. Sequenced: naive CD4+ and CD8+ T cells sorted from blood, pooled from several donors. The sample's cell subset or site label, decoded: FACS-sorted naive CD4+ (CD45RO-CD45RA+) and naive CD8+ (CD45RA+CD27bright) T cells. The clonotype originates from a pool of human donors in good health; the sample pools cells from several healthy donors. The DNA sequence reads TGTGCCAGCAGTCCCGCAACTAGCGGGAGGAGCTCCTACAATGAGCAGTTCTTC. Translated, this gives CASSPATSGRSSYNEQFF.